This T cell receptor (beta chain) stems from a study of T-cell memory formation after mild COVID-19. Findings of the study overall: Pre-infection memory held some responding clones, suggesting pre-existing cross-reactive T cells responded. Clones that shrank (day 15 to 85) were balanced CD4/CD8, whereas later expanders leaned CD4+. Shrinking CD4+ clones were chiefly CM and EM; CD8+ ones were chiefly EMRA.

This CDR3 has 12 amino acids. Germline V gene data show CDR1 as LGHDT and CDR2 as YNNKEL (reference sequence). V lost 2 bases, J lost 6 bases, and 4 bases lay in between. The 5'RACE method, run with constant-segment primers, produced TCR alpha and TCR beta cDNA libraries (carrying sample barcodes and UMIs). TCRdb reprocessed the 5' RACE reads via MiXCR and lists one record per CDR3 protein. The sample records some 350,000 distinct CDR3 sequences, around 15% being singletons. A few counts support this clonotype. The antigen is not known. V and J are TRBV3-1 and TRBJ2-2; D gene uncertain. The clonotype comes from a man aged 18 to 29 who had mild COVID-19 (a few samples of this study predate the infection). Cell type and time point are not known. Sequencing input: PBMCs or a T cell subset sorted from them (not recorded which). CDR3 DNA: TGTGCCAGCAGCCAAATTGCCGGGGAGCTGTTTTTT. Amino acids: CASSQIAGELFF.